This T cell receptor beta chain emerged from a study of blood T cell repertoires in COVID-19. Study-wide background: Nucleic acid was either cDNA or gDNA, and it came from T cells, B-cell-depleted T cells, or PBMCs.

Method: immunoSEQ multiplex PCR; TCRdb's copy keeps in-frame clones and lacks some. The profile shows 250,000 to 300,000 clones, about 89% of them singletons. The CDR3 loop spans 19 amino acids. Germline V CDR1 and CDR2: MNHNS, SASEGT. Germline trimming cut 6 bases from V and 0 bases from J; bases unmatched to any gene: 12. Seattle's cohort entered during active infection and was followed longitudinally. Sequencing was performed on peripheral blood. The chain links TRBV6-1 to TRBJ2-3; 13 bases map to TRBD2. This sequence originates from a woman in her twenties or thirties with COVID-19, enrolled during active disease. The CDR3 loop is CASSETGLAGFSSTDTQYF. The DNA of the CDR3 is TGTGCCAGCAGCGAAACGGGACTAGCGGGATTCTCTAGCACAGATACGCAGTATTTT.